A single count supports the clone carrying this T cell receptor beta chain. No antigen is known for it. Germline lookup yields CDR1 MNHEY and CDR2 SVGAGI. The V end was cut by 4 bases, the J end by 2 bases, with 9 bases between. The CDR3 contains 14 residues. The data stem from a study of cytomegalovirus exposure and HLA in healthy donors. About the research overall: Across about 400 genotyped donors, around 82% landed in the Caucasian-associated ancestry cluster. Study-wide points: Rarity characterized most TCR sequences, yet some public TCRs appeared in many donors. The study listed approximately 160 cytomegalovirus-associated TCR beta chains.

PCR involved 60 Vbeta and 13 Jbeta primers. Here immunoSEQ multiplex PCR was the method, and the copy in TCRdb shows in-frame clones only, minus some. The data hold 90,000 to 150,000 clones, with 70% to 85% observed a single time. This receptor was identified in a man aged 35-49 years in good health and CMV-seropositive. Material: PBMCs. The chain employs TRBV6-5 and TRBJ1-5; TRBD1 is a possible D gene (5 bases). CDR3 region: CASSLGAGNQPQHF. In nucleotides, the CDR3 is TGTGCCAGCAGTTTAGGGGCGGGCAATCAGCCCCAGCATTTT.